These 2 T cell receptor beta chains were sequenced from one sample in a study of yellow fever vaccine responses in identical twins. MiXCR, applied by TCRdb to the RT-PCR reads, yields one record per CDR3 protein. The sample includes roughly 36,000 distinct CDR3 sequences, more than 45% of them seen just once. The sequenced sample was T cells from blood (PBMCs), unsorted or a sorted subset (not recorded which), obtained before or after yellow fever vaccination (not recorded which). The receptors originated from a woman aged 18-29 years who received the yellow fever vaccine.

CDR3 bases: TGCAGTGCCGAAGGGGTCCCTGAAGCTTTCTTT. Translated: CSAEGVPEAFF. The chain combines TRBV20-1 with TRBJ1-1; D possibly corresponds to TRBD1 (5 bases). The CDR3 runs to 11 residues. V was pared by 6 bases and J by 6 bases, with 11 bases between. Germline CDR1 and CDR2: DFQATT and SNEGSKA (reference sequence).

The chain has TRBV18 and TRBJ2-1; 9 bases match TRBD2. This CDR3 has 13 amino acids. The J segment lost 5 bases and the V segment lost 8 bases, leaving 4 bases of the junction unmatched. Germline V gives CDR1 KGHSH, CDR2 LQKENI. CDR3 residues: CASTGLADNEQFF. The CDR3 DNA sequence: TGTGCCAGCACGGGACTAGCTGACAATGAGCAGTTCTTC.